Each of the 28 T cell receptor beta chains below was sequenced from the same sample in a study of cytomegalovirus exposure and HLA in healthy donors. Both 60 Vbeta primers and 13 Jbeta primers went into the PCR. Here immunoSEQ multiplex PCR was the method, and the copy in TCRdb shows in-frame clones only, minus some. This table lists approximately 180,000 clones. Specimen: PBMCs. Every receptor here comes from a man aged 25 to 40 in good health and CMV-seronegative.

This sequence joins TRBV5-1 and TRBJ1-5, with 11 positions matching TRBD1. Per germline, CDR1 SGHRS and CDR2 YFSETQ. There are 16 residues in the CDR3. Losses at the gene ends were 0 bases for V and 2 bases for J; bases not matched to a gene: 1. This CDR3 is CASSLGTGGGNQPQHF. Here the CDR3 DNA reads TGCGCCAGCAGCTTGGGGACAGGGGGCGGCAATCAGCCCCAGCATTTT.

The chain joins TRBV7-6 to TRBJ2-7; 9 bases are a match to TRBD1. The CDR3 is made up of 16 amino acids. Per germline, CDR1 SGHVS and CDR2 FNYEAQ. V lost 5 bases, J lost 0 bases, and 8 bases stayed unmatched. The CDR3 loop is CASSTTTGGSSYEQYF. The CDR3 nucleotides read TGTGCCAGCAGCACAACGACAGGGGGAAGCTCCTACGAGCAGTACTTC.

This chain joins TRBV5-1 and TRBJ1-6; perhaps TRBD1 as D (6 bases). The ends were cut back, 3 bases at V and 6 bases at J, with 7 bases in the middle. Germline CDR1 and CDR2: SGHRS and YFSETQ. The CDR3 covers 13 residues. The CDR3 DNA is TGCGCCAGCAGCTCAGGGGTTAATTCACCCCTCCACTTT. Translating gives CASSSGVNSPLHF.

V gene TRBV6-4 combines with J gene TRBJ2-1, with a tentative D call TRBD1 (5 bases). Germline V gene lookup returns CDR1 MRHNA and CDR2 SNTAGT. The ends were cut back, 3 bases at V and 10 bases at J, with 7 bases in the middle. CDR3 length: 11 amino acids. The CDR3, as DNA: TGTGCCAGCAGTGAGGGGCGCGAGCAGTTCTTC. Translating it yields CASSEGREQFF.

J is TRBJ2-5 and V is TRBV7-9; D not resolved. V was trimmed by 8 bases and J by 1 base, leaving 8 bases between them. CDR3 length equals 12 residues. Germline V gene lookup returns CDR1 SEHNR and CDR2 FQNEAQ (reference sequence). CDR3 coding DNA: TGTGCCAGCTGCGGCAGCCAAGAGACCCAGTACTTC. This codes for CASCGSQETQYF. Looking up the rest from reference TRBV7-9 and TRBJ2-5 gives the full variable domain: DTGVSQNPRHKITKRGQNVTFRCDPISEHNRLYWYRQTLGQGPEFLTYFQNEAQLEKSRLLSDRFSAERPKGSFSTLEIQRTEQGDSAMYLCASCGSQETQYFGPGTRLLVL.

V and J are TRBV9 and TRBJ1-2; perhaps TRBD1 as D (5 bases). CDR1 SGDLS and CDR2 YYNGEE come from the germline V gene. Trimming took 0 bases from V and 4 from J, leaving 13 bases between them. The CDR3 consists of 15 residues. The chain's CDR3 is CASSVEIKTVYGYTF. Written as DNA, the CDR3 is TGTGCCAGCAGCGTAGAAATTAAGACAGTCTATGGCTACACCTTC.

The chain is built from TRBV29-1 and TRBJ1-3; 10 bases fit TRBD1. The V and J ends lost 7 bases and 8 bases, in that order; junction bases with no gene match: 8. The CDR3 has 13 residues. Germline V CDR1 and CDR2: SQVTM, ANQGSEA. CDR3 amino acids: CSALGQGTHTIYF. CDR3 in DNA: TGCAGCGCCCTGGGACAGGGGACGCACACCATATATTTT.

The chain links TRBV7-6 to TRBJ1-6, with D tentatively TRBD1 (6 bases). V lost 2 bases to trimming and J lost 7 bases, with 15 bases between them. The germline CDR1 and CDR2 sequences are SGHVS and FNYEAQ. This CDR3 is built from 16 residues. The CDR3 loop reads CASSLQAGARNSPLHF. In DNA form, the CDR3 reads TGTGCCAGCAGCTTACAGGCAGGGGCGAGGAATTCACCCCTCCACTTT.

This rearrangement joins TRBV6-1 to TRBJ1-1; possibly TRBD1 for D (5 bases). Germline V CDR1 and CDR2: MNHNS, SASEGT. V lost 5 bases and J 4 bases, leaving 11 bases between the germline ends. The CDR3 loop spans 13 amino acids. The CDR3 nucleotides read TGTGCCAGCAGTTCCCAGGGTGGCACTGAAGCTTTCTTT. Protein sequence: CASSSQGGTEAFF.

The chain uses TRBV5-4 and TRBJ2-5; 10 bases line up with TRBD1. The J call is in doubt because the DNA end fits TRBJ2-7 better. Germline CDR1 and CDR2: SGHNT and YYREEE (reference sequence). The CDR3 extends over 15 amino acids. The CDR3 loop reads CASSSGQGFSYEQYF. In nucleotides, the CDR3 is TGTGCCAGCAGCTCGGGACAGGGGTTCTCCTACGAGCAGTACTTC.

The V and J genes are TRBV7-9 and TRBJ2-3, with D perhaps matching TRBD2 (6 bases). V was pared by 1 base and J by 4 bases, with 6 bases between. CDR1 SEHNR and CDR2 FQNEAQ come from the germline V gene (reference sequence). The CDR3 is made up of 13 amino acids. The CDR3: CASSLGGADTQYF. CDR3 sequence (DNA): TGTGCCAGCAGCTTAGGGGGGGCAGATACGCAGTATTTT.

V gene TRBV2 combines with J gene TRBJ2-1; TRBD2 aligns across 10 bases. After removal of 2 bases from V and 6 bases from J, the junction contained 4 bases not matched to a gene. The V gene's germline CDR1 is SNHLY and CDR2 FYNNEI. CDR3 length equals 15 residues. The CDR3 here is CASSELAGEGNEQFF. CDR3 bases: TGTGCCAGCAGTGAACTAGCGGGAGAAGGCAATGAGCAGTTCTTC.

The chain combines TRBV10-3 with TRBJ1-1, with D hard to call. The CDR3 length is 15 residues. CDR1 is ENHRY and CDR2 is SYGVKD in the germline V gene. V lost 4 bases and J lost 0, with 12 bases in between. CDR3 coding DNA: TGTGCCATCAGTGGGGCAGTAGGTATGAACACTGAAGCTTTCTTT. It yields the protein CAISGAVGMNTEAFF.

The rearrangement joins TRBV15 to TRBJ2-1; 11 nucleotides agree with TRBD1. After removal of 8 bases from V and 7 bases from J, the junction contained 4 bases not matched to a gene. Germline V lookup: CDR1 LNHNV, CDR2 YYDKDF (reference sequence). This CDR3 is built from 13 residues. In DNA form, the CDR3 reads TGTGCCACCGGACAGGGGGCTGAAAATGAGCAGTTCTTC. Its protein product is CATGQGAENEQFF.

The genes are TRBV7-8 and TRBJ1-1, with a tentative D call TRBD1 (6 bases). CDR1 and CDR2 from the germline V gene are SGHVS and FQNEAQ. V shed 5 bases and J shed 2 bases, with 15 bases lying between them. This CDR3 has 15 residues. CDR3 amino acids: CASSAKQGFNTEAFF. DNA for the CDR3: TGTGCCAGCAGCGCGAAACAGGGATTTAACACTGAAGCTTTCTTT.

The gene calls are TRBV2 and TRBJ1-5, with 9 bases fitting TRBD1. The J segment lost 4 bases and the V segment lost 4 bases, leaving 5 bases of the junction unmatched. In germline, CDR1 is SNHLY, CDR2 FYNNEI. This CDR3 spans 15 amino acids. The CDR3 DNA is TGTGCCAGCAGTGGGACAGGGGCAGTGAATCAGCCCCAGCATTTT. Translation: CASSGTGAVNQPQHF.

V and J are TRBV28 and TRBJ2-5; possibly TRBD2 for D (6 bases). V was trimmed by 3 bases and J by 0 bases, leaving 8 bases between them. Germline lookup yields CDR1 MDHEN and CDR2 SYDVKM. The length of the CDR3 is 14 residues. The CDR3 is CASSFGGYQETQYF. CDR3 nucleotide sequence: TGTGCCAGCAGTTTTGGGGGGTACCAAGAGACCCAGTACTTC.

The chain uses TRBV9 and TRBJ2-3; tentative D call: TRBD2 (7 bases). The germline V gene has CDR1 SGDLS and CDR2 YYNGEE. The V end was cut by 0 bases, the J end by 3 bases, with 8 bases between. This CDR3 is built from 14 residues. The chain's CDR3 is CASSVEGGTDTQYF. Here the CDR3 DNA reads TGTGCCAGCAGCGTAGAGGGGGGGACAGATACGCAGTATTTT.

The chain employs TRBV6-5 and TRBJ1-2, with 9 bases identical to TRBD1. Germline CDR1 and CDR2: MNHEY and SVGAGI. Trimming cost V 4 bases and J 7 bases; bases outside gene matches: 7. The CDR3 consists of 14 residues. CDR3 in amino acids: CASSSGTGFGGYTF. CDR3 sequence (DNA): TGTGCCAGCAGTTCCGGGACAGGGTTCGGTGGCTACACCTTC.

The chain is built from TRBV5-4 and TRBJ1-1; 9 nucleotides line up with TRBD1. Germline assignment: CDR1 SGHNT and CDR2 YYREEE (reference sequence). Trimming removed 3 bases from V and 4 bases from J; junction bases left unmatched: 1. This CDR3 spans 13 amino acids. The CDR3 here is CASSSTGGTEAFF. The CDR3 DNA sequence: TGTGCCAGCAGCTCGACAGGGGGCACTGAAGCTTTCTTT.

The chain has TRBV27 and TRBJ2-7; D unclear. CDR3 length: 15 amino acids. The germline CDR1 and CDR2 sequences are MNHEY and SMNVEV (reference sequence). V lost 9 bases and J lost 2, with 20 bases in between. The CDR3: CASSKNELVAYEQYF. Here the CDR3 DNA reads TGTGCCAGTTCTAAGAACGAATTGGTCGCCTACGAGCAGTACTTC.

This chain uses TRBV27 with TRBJ1-1, with TRBD1 matching 7 bases. This CDR3 has 16 residues. Germline V gene sequence: CDR1 MNHEY, CDR2 SMNVEV (reference sequence). V dropped 4 bases and J dropped 0; count of bases not matched to a gene: 8. DNA of the CDR3: TGTGCCAGCAGTTCCCCCCGGGACAGTTTGAACACTGAAGCTTTCTTT. This encodes CASSSPRDSLNTEAFF.

The rearrangement uses TRBV2 and TRBJ2-5, with 8 positions matching TRBD1. Judging by the DNA end, TRBJ2-7 fits better; the J call may be wrong. The CDR3 runs to 14 residues. Germline CDR1 is SNHLY and CDR2 is FYNNEI. Here the CDR3 DNA reads TGTGCCAGCAAACCCGACAGGGGCTCCTACGAGCAGTACTTC. Translating gives CASKPDRGSYEQYF.

The chain is built from TRBV4-1 and TRBJ2-7; TRBD1 matches 9 bases. V lost 3 bases and J lost 3; bases outside the gene matches: 6. Germline V gives CDR1 MGHRA, CDR2 YSYEKL. This CDR3 spans 15 amino acids. The CDR3 sequence: CASSHRQGVIYEQYF. The CDR3 bases are TGCGCCAGCAGCCACCGACAGGGGGTAATCTACGAGCAGTACTTC.

The V and J genes are TRBV30 and TRBJ2-5, with D possibly being TRBD1 (6 bases). There are 16 residues in the CDR3. V lost 0 bases to trimming and J lost 4 bases, with 18 bases between them. Germline CDR1 is GTSNPN and CDR2 is SVGIG (reference sequence). Here the CDR3 DNA reads TGTGCCTGGAGTGTACGCGCAGGGGTTTATCGAGAGACCCAGTACTTC. It encodes CAWSVRAGVYRETQYF.

The rearrangement joins TRBV6-1 to TRBJ1-5; D not certain. This CDR3 spans 12 amino acids. V was pared by 6 bases and J by 6 bases, with 9 bases between. The germline V gene encodes CDR1 MNHNS and CDR2 SASEGT. The CDR3 protein is CASRTAGQPQHF. DNA for the CDR3: TGTGCCAGCAGGACCGCGGGTCAGCCCCAGCATTTT.

V usage is TRBV10-3 and J usage is TRBJ1-2, with TRBD1 matching 8 bases. The J segment lost 7 bases and the V segment lost 4 bases, leaving 8 bases of the junction unmatched. The germline CDR1 and CDR2 sequences are ENHRY and SYGVKD. The CDR3 covers 14 residues. CDR3 nucleotide sequence: TGTGCCATCAGTGGGGGGGTGGACAGGGCTGGCTACACCTTC. Translated: CAISGGVDRAGYTF.

The chain employs TRBV4-2 and TRBJ2-7; D might be TRBD1 (5 bases). Trimming took 4 bases from V and 0 from J, leaving 13 bases between them. Looked up from germline, CDR1 is LGHNA and CDR2 is YNFKEQ. The CDR3 totals 15 residues. The CDR3 sequence is CASSLNTGSSYEQYF. CDR3 nucleotides: TGTGCCAGCAGCCTCAATACAGGCAGCTCCTACGAGCAGTACTTC.